The rows below give T cell receptor beta chains drawn from one sample of a study of a mutant IDH1 vaccine in newly diagnosed glioma. Sequencing used immunoSEQ multiplex PCR; TCRdb keeps in-frame clones, though not all of them. The data show roughly 39,000 clones, approximately 85% seen once. These receptors' targets are unknown. The source material was PBMCs, sampled from a glioma patient whose treatment included an IDH1 peptide vaccine. The receptors derive from a man in his forties or fifties with glioma. The conserved cysteine and the conserved F or W are not part of the CDR3 here.

V gene	J gene	CDR3 protein
TRBV7-2	TRBJ2-6	ASSLRGSSGANVLT
TRBV28	TRBJ2-7	ASTRSGGSYEQY
TRBV13	TRBJ2-7	ASSLLGYEQY
TRBV10-3	TRBJ2-3	AITRGTPPDTQY
TRBV7-3	TRBJ1-5	ASSRGANQPQH
TRBV5-4	TRBJ2-1	ASSFGQAGEQF
TRBV7-3	TRBJ2-5	ASTPWTGQETQY
TRBV5-1	TRBJ2-7	ASSFIGDSSYEQY
TRBV7-2	TRBJ1-1	ASSFWGGRTEAF
TRBV7-2	TRBJ2-1	ASSPMGVYNEQF
TRBV27	TRBJ2-7	ASSSLAGRSLYEQY
TRBV9	TRBJ1-4	ASSPRGWVREEKLF
TRBV7-2	TRBJ1-1	ASSLAGWGGWAF
TRBV9	TRBJ2-2	ASSGYRVGGSGELF
TRBV6-4	TRBJ2-2	ASRTSGTNTGELF
TRBV4-3	TRBJ2-5	ASSQDLRETQY
TRBV19	TRBJ2-1	ASSLASSYNEQF
TRBV19	TRBJ1-5	ASKMGVSSDQPQH
TRBV5-1	TRBJ2-2	ASTTGSSGELF
TRBV19	TRBJ2-7	ASGTSGGSSYEQY
TRBV7-3	TRBJ1-2	ASSLGADGYT
TRBV5-1	TRBJ2-5	ASSWPGEATQY
TRBV7-9	TRBJ1-4	ASSLKGGLVEKLF
TRBV2	TRBJ1-2	ASSVQGDGYGYT
TRBV28	TRBJ2-4	ASSSTGWSQNIQY
TRBV7-3	TRBJ2-7	ASSSGRHFYEQY
TRBV2	TRBJ1-5	ASTSAGLQPQH
TRBV6-5	TRBJ2-1	ASSYFLARHNEQF
TRBV15	TRBJ2-1	ATSRRTSGDEQF
TRBV19	TRBJ2-7	ASSIAPAGSGQY
TRBV2	TRBJ2-7	ASIIPGQGRDEQY
TRBV2	TRBJ2-2	ASNPRSGGPSGELF
TRBV5-4	TRBJ2-2	ASSLGQGTGELF
TRBV7-6	TRBJ1-1	ASSLRTGNTEAF
TRBV19	TRBJ1-5	ASSILKTGNQPQH
TRBV10-3	TRBJ2-6	AISEGQPHSGANVLT
TRBV29-1	TRBJ2-1	SVVNPSSYNEQF
TRBV19	TRBJ2-2	ASSIDRPTGELF
TRBV27	TRBJ2-5	ASSRMRTGKETQY
TRBV5-4	TRBJ2-1	ASSLGRDRNEQF
TRBV11-2	TRBJ2-5	ASNIQGQETQY
TRBV9	TRBJ2-5	ASSAGQLKETQY
TRBV6-1	TRBJ2-1	ASSEAFGTSGINEQF